This T cell receptor (beta chain) came from a study of cytomegalovirus exposure and HLA in healthy donors. Libraries were prepared by immunoSEQ multiplex PCR; TCRdb keeps only in-frame clonotypes and omits some of them. The sample includes some 130,000 clones, roughly four fifths of them seen just once. Whole-study findings and limits: The study put roughly 160 TCR beta chains on its list as cytomegalovirus-associated. One later analysis, an examination of the 120 or so validation repertoires, found that first-cohort TCR clusters tended to co-occur in them.

Trimming took 1 base from V and 0 from J, leaving 7 bases between them. The V gene's germline CDR1 is SSHAT and CDR2 FNYEAQ (reference sequence). The length of the CDR3 is 14 residues. This clone occurred a few times. Its target is unknown. Other DNA sequences from this sample encode an identical CDR3 as well. Input material: PBMCs. This TCR was sampled from a man aged 25 to 40 in good health and CMV-seropositive. The rearrangement joins TRBV7-7 to TRBJ2-7; D gene unclear. CDR3 DNA sequence: TGTGCCAGCAGCTTAGGCCCGGGCTCCTACGAGCAGTACTTC. This codes for CASSLGPGSYEQYF.